The source of this TCR beta chain is a study of OX40 agonist ivuxolimab in advanced cancers. This clone was seen just once. V lost 6 bases to trimming and J lost 0 bases, with 12 bases between them. The CDR3 contains 14 residues. Here immunoSEQ multiplex PCR was the method, and the copy in TCRdb shows in-frame clones only, minus some. The repertoire holds about 64,000 clones, with 85% to 90% as singletons. The TCR sequence derives from an adult with an advanced solid tumor such as melanoma, head and neck, liver or kidney cancer. The material sequenced was CD4+ or CD8+ T cells sorted from blood, taken in a trial of the OX40 agonist ivuxolimab. The rearrangement uses TRBV23-1 and TRBJ2-7; D gene unclear. TRBV23-1 is annotated as an ORF whose role is uncertain. The CDR3 nucleotides read TGCGCCAGCAGCTTTATGACGGGCTCCTACGAGCAGTACTTC. Protein: CASSFMTGSYEQYF.